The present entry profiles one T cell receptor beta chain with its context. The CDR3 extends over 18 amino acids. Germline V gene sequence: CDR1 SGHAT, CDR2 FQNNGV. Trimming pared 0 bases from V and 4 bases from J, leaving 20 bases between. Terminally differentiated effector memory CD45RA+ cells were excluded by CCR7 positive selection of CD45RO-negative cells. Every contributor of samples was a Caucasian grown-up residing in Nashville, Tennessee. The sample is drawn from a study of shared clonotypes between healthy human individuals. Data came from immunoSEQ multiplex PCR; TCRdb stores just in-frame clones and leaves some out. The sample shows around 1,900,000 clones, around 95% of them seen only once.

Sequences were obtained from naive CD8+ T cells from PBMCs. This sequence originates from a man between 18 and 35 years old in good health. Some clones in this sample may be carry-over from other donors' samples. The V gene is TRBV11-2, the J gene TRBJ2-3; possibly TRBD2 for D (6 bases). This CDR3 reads CASSLDGLPRLDPDTQYF. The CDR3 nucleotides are TGTGCCAGCAGCTTAGATGGCTTACCAAGACTAGATCCAGATACGCAGTATTTT.